At least ten counts were recorded for the clone carrying this T cell receptor beta chain. The sample comes from a study of patients with pleural tuberculosis. The CDR3 sequence is 15 residues long. Deletions cut 6 bases from V and 3 bases from J, with 17 bases between. Each CDR3 protein is one row after TCRdb ran MiXCR on the reads. The table shows approximately 50,000 distinct CDR3 sequences, with about 7.3% occurring only once. The TCR originated in a human donor with pleural tuberculosis. The chain uses TRBV12-3 or TRBV12-4 and TRBJ2-5; D is perhaps TRBD1 or TRBD2 (5 bases each). CDR3: CASSLGTAAKETQYF. The CDR3, as DNA: TGTGCCAGCAGCCTTGGGACGGCGGCTAAAGAGACCCAGTACTTC.